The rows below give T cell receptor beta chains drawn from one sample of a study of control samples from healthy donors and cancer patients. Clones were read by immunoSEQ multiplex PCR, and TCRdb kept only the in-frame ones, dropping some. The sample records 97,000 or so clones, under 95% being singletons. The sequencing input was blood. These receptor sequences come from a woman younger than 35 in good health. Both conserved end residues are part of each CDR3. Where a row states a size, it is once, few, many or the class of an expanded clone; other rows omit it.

CASSFGRSQPQHF | TRBV12-3/TRBV12-4 | once
CASSSRGWTNEKLFF | TRBV19 | NA
CASSHIQGGSGNTIYF | TRBV4-1 | NA
CASSQRGSGANVLTF | TRBV3-1/TRBV3-2 | NA
CASSASGGNEQYF | TRBV7-8 | once
CASSSSSAGVANEQFF | TRBV7-9 | once
CASSGRRGPGEQYF | TRBV6-2/TRBV6-3 | NA
CASSLARGYNEQFF | TRBV5-1 | NA
CAWRGDRGYEQYF | TRBV30 | NA
CASSFEPDRSDYGYTF | TRBV5-6 | NA
CASSDRRNQPQHF | TRBV21-1 | NA
CAWSVLFGNRVTEAFF | TRBV30 | NA
CASSQDRGAGAGANVLTF | TRBV4-2 | NA
CASSPNAVNQPQHF | TRBV19 | NA
CASSRWGNTEAFF | TRBV5-1 | NA
CASSLDSYQPQHF | TRBV18 | NA
CASRLGLLVNTEAFF | TRBV28 | NA
CASSQSSGRPQQYF | TRBV14 | NA
CASSPGTGTYEQYF | TRBV5-5 | NA
CASLSGLAGVEQFF | TRBV7-9 | NA
CAISGDSLVQFF | TRBV10-3 | NA
CAWSVSGGRVWNQPQHF | TRBV30 | NA
CASSEWGGGDQPQHF | TRBV6-1 | few
CASLLTRGSGANVLTF | TRBV30 | NA
CASSNRAEAPLHF | TRBV6-5 | NA
CSESDGAGELFF | TRBV29-1 | NA
CASTDEANTEAFF | TRBV11-2 | NA
CASSLVAGRHYGYTF | TRBV5-6 | once
CAISESWTRTDTQYF | TRBV10-3 | NA
CASSLTSGRAPGELFF | TRBV5-4 | NA
CASSLTSGLFNEQFF | TRBV5-1 | once
CASRGLWGEDGYTF | TRBV2 | NA
CASSPRDSGYTIYF | TRBV7-8 | NA
CATSRDFGGEAFF | TRBV15 | NA
CASSHEGPLYEQYF | TRBV3-1/TRBV3-2 | NA
CASSLVGGQNTEAFF | TRBV5-1 | once
CASSVAGYGTDTQYF | TRBV9 | NA
CASSPWVHGNTIYF | TRBV14 | NA
CASSYPTGYQETQYF | TRBV6-5 | NA
CASSFLTGGRDTQYF | TRBV7-9 | NA
CASSIWQGTEAFF | TRBV19 | NA
CASSLTSGGYGSETQYF | TRBV7-9 | NA
CATGAWGTDTQYF | TRBV24-1 | NA
CASTESTGLSPLHF | TRBV28 | NA
CASSSGTSGFTDTQYF | TRBV7-6 | NA
CASSGQSDADTQYF | TRBV25-1 | NA
CASRPDRGEGKLFF | TRBV6-5 | NA
CASSFHRAGVGRQETQYF | TRBV11-2 | NA
CATRGRDRDGYTF | TRBV15 | NA
CASSFLSALPTEAFF | TRBV27 | NA